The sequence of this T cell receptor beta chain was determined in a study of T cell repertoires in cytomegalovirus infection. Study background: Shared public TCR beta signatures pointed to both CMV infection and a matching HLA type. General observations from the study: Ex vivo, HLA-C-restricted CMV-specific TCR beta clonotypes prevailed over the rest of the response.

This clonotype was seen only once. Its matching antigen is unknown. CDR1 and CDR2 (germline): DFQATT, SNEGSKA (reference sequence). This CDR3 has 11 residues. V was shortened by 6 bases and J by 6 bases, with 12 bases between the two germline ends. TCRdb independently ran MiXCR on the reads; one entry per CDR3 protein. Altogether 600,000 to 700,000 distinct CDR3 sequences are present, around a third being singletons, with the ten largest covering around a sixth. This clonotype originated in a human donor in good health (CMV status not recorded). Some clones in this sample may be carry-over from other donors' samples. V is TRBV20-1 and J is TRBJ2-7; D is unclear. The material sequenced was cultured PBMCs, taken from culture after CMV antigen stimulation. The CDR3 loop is CSAPRTGEQYF. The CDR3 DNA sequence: TGCAGTGCCCCGAGGACGGGCGAGCAGTACTTC.